This T cell receptor (beta chain) derives from a study of blood T cell repertoires in COVID-19 (dated by TCRdb to 2018 to 2020). In the study overall: Samples from collaborators originated in the United States, Italy and Spain and spanned both the acute and convalescent phases of COVID-19. The sample metadata nearly always contained a de-identified subject ID, COVID-19 status, age in years and sex. The material from the prospective study consisted of cDNA or gDNA derived from T cells, B-cell-depleted T cells, or PBMCs. Where HLA class I and class II types were available, the types were taken from metadata supplied by the sample provider, not from assay-based typing. Subjects who had been exposed to COVID-19, were actively infected with it, or had recovered from it provided the deeply sampled blood TCRbeta repertoires that made up the dataset. Samples came from the ongoing ImmuneRACE study (first 160 participants) plus 1,254 subjects from 6 global collaborators. The repertoires were released in a freely available public database meant as a resource for research on the immune response to SARS-CoV-2. The study at large found these results: The amount of clinical and demographic metadata varied by source and participant and was provided uncurated.

To note about this clone: Its antigen remains undetermined. Base qualities are not provided; no much larger clone lies one nucleotide away.

TCRbeta CDR3 regions were amplified from genomic DNA by means of the immunoSEQ Assay, a bias-controlled multiplex PCR. Concerning the study's data processing: Nucleated cell counts per sample were estimated from amplification of reference gene primers within the assay. Sequence reads were collapsed and filtered to measure the absolute abundance of every unique TCRbeta CDR3 rearrangement. For each sample, productive Simpson clonality was calculated by taking the square root of Simpson's diversity index across productive rearrangements. Entries here come from immuneACCESS through TCRdb and include only in-frame sequences with V and J called. Some clones fail to appear in such tables; in the studies checked, an unresolved V gene covers under half of the shortfall, and the cause of the remainder is unknown. V, J and clone size reflect that table, while D and trimming were determined from the DNA. The sample table records around 150,000 clones; more than 75% of these occur just once. The ten largest account for 10% of the sample.

Looking up the germline V gene (reference sequence) yields CDR1 LGHDT and CDR2 YNNKEL. Relative to germline, V is 3 bases shorter and J is 0 bases shorter, with 12 bases between their ends. From its cysteine to its phenylalanine, the CDR3 spans 16 amino acids. Only CDR3 DNA remains: 48 bases, in frame from the first base. At one collaborating source in Seattle, patients were enrolled during active infection and were followed longitudinally through the course of disease. Whole blood was collected in K2EDTA tubes by collaborating institutions according to the institutions' own protocols. For TCRbeta analysis, collaborator samples were shipped as frozen whole blood, as isolated PBMCs, or as DNA extracted from either sample type.

Sequences were obtained from peripheral blood. The sequence was collected from a woman in her 70s with COVID-19, enrolled during active disease. The sequence links TRBV3-1 (or the pseudogene TRBV3-2) to TRBJ1-3; no D segment can be confidently identified. Read as DNA, the sequence is TGTGCCAGCAGCCACGCCGGAGGTAGCTCTGGAAACACCATATATTTT. It translates as CASSHAGGSSGNTIYF.